The rows below give T cell receptor beta chains drawn from one sample of a study of radiation and T cells in renal cell carcinoma. TCRdb's table, derived via immunoSEQ multiplex PCR, lists solely in-frame clones and lacks some. The sample shows tens of thousands of clones, 65% to 90% of them seen only once. The material was blood, obtained from a patient whose treatment included radiotherapy and nephrectomy. The receptors were sampled from a woman aged 70-85 years with renal cell carcinoma. The CDR3 runs from the conserved cysteine through the conserved F or W. The order of the fields is J gene, clone size, V gene, D gene, CDR3 length, CDR3 DNA, CDR3 protein. D genes are given only for firm matches. A row's size may be missing; if present it is once, few, many or a size class.

>TRBJ2-5|.|TRBV27|.|15
TGTGCCAGCAGTTTTACAGGTTATATTGGTGAGACCCAGTACTTC
CASSFTGYIGETQYF
>TRBJ1-2|.|TRBV29-1|.|14
TGCAGCGTTCAGGGAAGTTATCCTGACTATGGCTACACCTTC
CSVQGSYPDYGYTF
>TRBJ1-1|.|TRBV9|.|15
TGTGCCAGCAGCGCCCAGACCCACGTGAACACTGAAGCTTTCTTT
CASSAQTHVNTEAFF
>TRBJ2-5|.|TRBV18|.|12
TGTGCCAGCTCACCCTCCCAAGCCACCCAGTACTTC
CASSPSQATQYF
>TRBJ2-7|.|TRBV7-7|TRBD1|16
TGTGCCAGCAGCTTAGAGGACAGGGGGCAAACCTACGAGCAGTACTTC
CASSLEDRGQTYEQYF
>TRBJ2-2|.|TRBV19|.|15
TGTGCCAGTAGTATAGATTGGAGTGGGGCCGGGGAGCTGTTTTTT
CASSIDWSGAGELFF
>TRBJ2-3|.|TRBV10-1|.|15
TGCGCCAGCGCCCCAGGGGGGGCCCCGGCGGATACGCAGTATTTT
CASAPGGAPADTQYF
>TRBJ2-7|.|TRBV21-1|.|15
TGTGCCAGCAGCGCACGGACTAGCAGGGGGTACGAGCAGTACTTC
CASSARTSRGYEQYF
>TRBJ2-3|.|TRBV5-6|TRBD2|18
TGTGCCAGCAGCAGATCCGGGACTAGCGGGGTTAGCACAGATACGCAGTATTTT
CASSRSGTSGVSTDTQYF
>TRBJ2-2|.|TRBV5-4|.|15
TGTGCCAGCAGCTTGAACAGGGACAACACCGGGGAGCTGTTTTTT
CASSLNRDNTGELFF
>TRBJ2-5|.|TRBV5-4|.|14
TGTGCCAGCTCTACCGGGACCGGGGTGGAGACCCAGTACTTC
CASSTGTGVETQYF
>TRBJ2-3|.|TRBV5-1|.|16
TGTGCCAGCAGCCTGCGTCTCTCCTACCGCACAGATACGCAGTATTTT
CASSLRLSYRTDTQYF
>TRBJ2-1|.|TRBV7-2|TRBD2|16
TGTGCCAGCAGCTTAGCAACCAGCGGGAGCCTTAATGAGCAGTTCTTC
CASSLATSGSLNEQFF
>TRBJ2-1|.|TRBV30|.|10
TGTGCCTGGAGTGCGAATGAGCAGTTCTTC
CAWSANEQFF
>TRBJ1-4|.|TRBV9|TRBD1|16
TGTGCCAGCAGCGGGGGACAGGGTTCAACTAATGAAAAACTGTTTTTT
CASSGGQGSTNEKLFF
>TRBJ1-4|.|TRBV10-3|.|14
TGTGCCATCAGTGGGGACAATGGGGGTGAAAAACTGTTTTTT
CAISGDNGGEKLFF
>TRBJ2-1|.|TRBV15|TRBD2|18
TGTGCCACCAGCTCGACTAGCTTCTATTTGTCCTCCTACAATGAGCAGTTCTTC
CATSSTSFYLSSYNEQFF
>TRBJ2-3|once|TRBV9|.|15
TGTGCCAGCAGCGTAAGCGGACTCTCCGGAGATACGCAGTATTTT
CASSVSGLSGDTQYF
>TRBJ2-3|once|TRBV5-1|TRBD2|15
TGCGCCAGCCAAGCTAGCGGGGGGTCCACAGATACGCAGTATTTT
CASQASGGSTDTQYF
>TRBJ1-4|.|TRBV5-5|TRBD1|15
TGTGCCAGCAGCCGATCAGGACAGGGAAATGAAAAACTGTTTTTT
CASSRSGQGNEKLFF
>TRBJ2-3|.|TRBV5-4|.|16
TGTGCCAGCAGCCCGGGGGGACAACCTAGCACAGATACGCAGTATTTT
CASSPGGQPSTDTQYF
>TRBJ2-7|.|TRBV19|TRBD1|14
TGTGCCAGTAGCCCTCCGGACAGGGGTTACGAGCAGTACTTC
CASSPPDRGYEQYF
>TRBJ2-5|.|TRBV29-1|TRBD1|13
TGCAGCACCATGGGACAGGGTAGGGAGACCCAGTACTTC
CSTMGQGRETQYF
>TRBJ2-4|.|TRBV27|TRBD1|15
TGTGCCAGCGGGGACAGTCCTAGGCGCAAAAACATTCAGTACTTC
CASGDSPRRKNIQYF
>TRBJ1-1|.|TRBV28|.|13
TGTGCCAGCAGTTTGGGGACTAACACTGAAGCTTTCTTT
CASSLGTNTEAFF
>TRBJ2-5|once|TRBV7-9|.|12
TGTGCCAGCAGCCCATCCTGGGAGACCCAGTACTTC
CASSPSWETQYF
>TRBJ1-2|.|TRBV27|TRBD1|13
TGTGCCAGCAGTCTCGGACAGGGCGGTGGCTACACCTTC
CASSLGQGGGYTF
>TRBJ2-1|.|TRBV7-9|.|13
TGTGCCAGCAGCTTAGGTAACTACAATGAGCAGTTCTTC
CASSLGNYNEQFF
>TRBJ2-1|.|TRBV7-2|TRBD2|14
TGTGCCAGCAGCCGTAGCGGGAGGGGGAATGAGCAGTTCTTC
CASSRSGRGNEQFF
>TRBJ2-2|.|TRBV10-3|.|16
TGTGCCATCAGTGAGTCGGAGAGGGGGAACACCGGGGAGCTGTTTTTT
CAISESERGNTGELFF
>TRBJ1-5|once|TRBV6-1|.|15
TGTGCCAGCAGTAACGACGGGGCAGGCAATCAGCCCCAGCATTTT
CASSNDGAGNQPQHF
>TRBJ1-3|.|TRBV29-1|.|12
TGCAGCGTTGCCGTACTGGGGGACACCATATATTTT
CSVAVLGDTIYF
>TRBJ1-4|.|TRBV6-5|.|14
TGTGCCAGCAGTTACTCGGGGGCAGCGACCGAACTGTTTTTT
CASSYSGAATELFF
>TRBJ2-3|.|TRBV4-3|TRBD2|16
TGCGCCAGCAGCCAAATAGCGGGAGCTCGCACAGATACGCAGTATTTT
CASSQIAGARTDTQYF
>TRBJ2-5|.|TRBV30|TRBD1|13
TGTGCCTGGAGTACAGGGGGCGTTGAGACCCAGTACTTC
CAWSTGGVETQYF
>TRBJ2-3|.|TRBV7-2|.|13
TGTGCCAGCAGCGCCGGGGCCACAGATACGCAGTATTTT
CASSAGATDTQYF
>TRBJ2-5|.|TRBV7-6|.|14
TGTGCCAGCAGCCTCGGGACGGACCAAGAGACCCAGTACTTC
CASSLGTDQETQYF
>TRBJ1-1|few|TRBV29-1|.|12
TGCAGCGTTGATGGGGGTGGAAATGAAGCTTTCTTT
CSVDGGGNEAFF
>TRBJ1-4|.|TRBV14|.|13
TGTGCCAGCAGCCAGGGGGCCTCGGCAAAACTGTTTTTT
CASSQGASAKLFF
>TRBJ2-1|.|TRBV4-2|.|17
TGTGCCAGCAGCAAACAATGGGATCAGGGGGGTGTCAATGAGCAGTTCTTC
CASSKQWDQGGVNEQFF
>TRBJ2-7|.|TRBV29-1|TRBD2|12
TGCAGCGTCTCCAGCGGGGACTACGAGCAGTACTTC
CSVSSGDYEQYF
>TRBJ2-6|.|TRBV4-3|.|15
TGCGCCAGCAGCCAAGTGGGGCCTGGGGCCAACGTCCTGACTTTC
CASSQVGPGANVLTF
>TRBJ2-7|few|TRBV7-9|TRBD1|15
TGTGCCAGCAGCCCAGAGCCGGGACAGGAGTACGAGCAGTACTTC
CASSPEPGQEYEQYF
>TRBJ1-2|once|TRBV5-1|TRBD1|17
TGCGCCAGCAGCTTAAAATCCGGGACAGGGTTTAACTATGGCTACACCTTC
CASSLKSGTGFNYGYTF
>TRBJ1-5|once|TRBV4-2|.|15
TGTGCCAGCAGCGAGGGGAGTCAAAGCAATCAGCCCCAGCATTTT
CASSEGSQSNQPQHF
>TRBJ1-1|.|TRBV18|TRBD1|16
TGTGCCAGCTCACCACCAGGGGGCTTAATCGACACTGAAGCTTTCTTT
CASSPPGGLIDTEAFF
>TRBJ2-5|.|TRBV5-4|TRBD2|16
TGTGCCAGCAGCTTGGTGCCAGCGGGGGGCCCTGAGACCCAGTACTTC
CASSLVPAGGPETQYF
>TRBJ2-3|.|TRBV27|.|15
TGTGCCAGCAGTTTCGGCAGGACGGTCACAGATACGCAGTATTTT
CASSFGRTVTDTQYF
>TRBJ1-2|.|TRBV7-2|.|12
TGTGCCAGCAGCCGCCCCGGGTATGGCTACACCTTC
CASSRPGYGYTF
>TRBJ2-1|.|TRBV7-2|.|14
TGTGCCAGTTCTCAGCGGAGAACGTACAATGAGCAGTTCTTC
CASSQRRTYNEQFF
>TRBJ2-1|.|TRBV7-7|.|14
TGTGCCAGCAGCTTAGCGGGAGCGGACAATGAGCAGTTCTTC
CASSLAGADNEQFF
>TRBJ2-1|.|TRBV10-3|.|15
TGTGCCATCAGTGATGTCCAAGGCTCCTACAATGAGCAGTTCTTC
CAISDVQGSYNEQFF